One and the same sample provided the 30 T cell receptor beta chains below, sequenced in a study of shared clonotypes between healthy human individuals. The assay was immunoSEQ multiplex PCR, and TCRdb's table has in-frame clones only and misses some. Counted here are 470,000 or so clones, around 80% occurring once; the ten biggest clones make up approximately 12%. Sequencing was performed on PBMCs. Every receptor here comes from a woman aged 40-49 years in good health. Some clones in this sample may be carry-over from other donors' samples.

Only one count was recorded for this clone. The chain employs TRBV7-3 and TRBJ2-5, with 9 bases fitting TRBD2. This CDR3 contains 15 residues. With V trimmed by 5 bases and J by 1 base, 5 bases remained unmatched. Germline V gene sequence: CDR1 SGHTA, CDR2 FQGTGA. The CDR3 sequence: CASSRIAGVQETQYF. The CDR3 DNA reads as TGTGCCAGCAGCCGTATAGCGGGGGTCCAAGAGACCCAGTACTTC.

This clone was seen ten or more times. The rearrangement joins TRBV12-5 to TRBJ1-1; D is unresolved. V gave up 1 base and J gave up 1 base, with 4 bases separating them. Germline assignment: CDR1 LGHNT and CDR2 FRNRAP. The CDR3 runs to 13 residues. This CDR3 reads CASGLGPNTEAFF. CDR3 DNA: TGTGCTAGTGGTTTGGGACCGAACACTGAAGCTTTCTTT.

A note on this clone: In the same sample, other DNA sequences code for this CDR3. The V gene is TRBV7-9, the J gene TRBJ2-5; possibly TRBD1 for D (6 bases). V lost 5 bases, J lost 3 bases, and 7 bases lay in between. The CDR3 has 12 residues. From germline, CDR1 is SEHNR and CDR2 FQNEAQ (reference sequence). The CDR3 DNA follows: TGTGCCAGCAGCCGGACAGAAGAGACCCAGTACTTC. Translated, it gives CASSRTEETQYF.

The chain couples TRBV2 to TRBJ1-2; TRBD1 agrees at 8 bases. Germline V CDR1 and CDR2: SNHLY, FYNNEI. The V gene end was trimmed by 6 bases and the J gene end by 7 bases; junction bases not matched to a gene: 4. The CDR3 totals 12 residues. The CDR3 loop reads CASSPTGGGYTF. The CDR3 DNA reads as TGTGCCAGCAGCCCAACAGGGGGTGGCTACACCTTC.

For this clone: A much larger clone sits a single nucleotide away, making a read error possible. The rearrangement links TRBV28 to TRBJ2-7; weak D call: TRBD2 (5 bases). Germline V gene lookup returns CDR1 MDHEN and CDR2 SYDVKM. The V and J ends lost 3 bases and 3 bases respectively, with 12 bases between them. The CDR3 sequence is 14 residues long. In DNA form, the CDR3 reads TGTGCCAGCAGTTTGGAGGTTGCGGGCTACGAGCAGTACTTC. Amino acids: CASSLEVAGYEQYF.

The CDR3 region has the DNA TGTGCCAGCACCTTAGGGCAGGGGGGCGAGCAGTACTTC. Translating gives CASTLGQGGEQYF. The chain employs TRBV6-1 and TRBJ2-7; D is possibly TRBD1 (7 bases). V dropped 7 bases and J dropped 6 bases, with 16 bases sitting between them. The CDR3 consists of 13 residues. Germline V lookup: CDR1 MNHNS, CDR2 SASEGT.

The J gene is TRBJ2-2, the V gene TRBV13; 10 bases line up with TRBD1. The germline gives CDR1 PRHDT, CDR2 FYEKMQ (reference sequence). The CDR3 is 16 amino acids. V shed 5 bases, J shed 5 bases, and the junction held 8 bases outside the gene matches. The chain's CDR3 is CASSTRQGARTGELFF. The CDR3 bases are TGTGCCAGCAGCACACGACAGGGGGCGCGAACCGGGGAGCTGTTTTTT.

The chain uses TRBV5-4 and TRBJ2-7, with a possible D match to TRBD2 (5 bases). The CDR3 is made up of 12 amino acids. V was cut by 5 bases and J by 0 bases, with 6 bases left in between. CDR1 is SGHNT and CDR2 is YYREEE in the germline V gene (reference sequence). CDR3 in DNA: TGTGCCAGCAGGGGGAGCTCCTACGAGCAGTACTTC. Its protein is CASRGSSYEQYF. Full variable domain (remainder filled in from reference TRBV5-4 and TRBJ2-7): ETGVTQSPTHLIKTRGQQVTLRCSSQSGHNTVSWYQQALGQGPQFIFQYYREEENGRGNFPPRFSGLQFPNYSSELNVNALELDDSALYLCASRGSSYEQYFGPGTRLTVT.

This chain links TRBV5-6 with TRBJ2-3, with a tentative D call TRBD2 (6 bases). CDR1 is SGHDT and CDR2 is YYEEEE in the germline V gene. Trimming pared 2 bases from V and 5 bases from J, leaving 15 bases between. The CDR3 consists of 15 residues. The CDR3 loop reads CASSFGGIRIDTQYF. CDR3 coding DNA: TGTGCCAGCAGCTTCGGCGGGATTCGGATAGATACGCAGTATTTT.

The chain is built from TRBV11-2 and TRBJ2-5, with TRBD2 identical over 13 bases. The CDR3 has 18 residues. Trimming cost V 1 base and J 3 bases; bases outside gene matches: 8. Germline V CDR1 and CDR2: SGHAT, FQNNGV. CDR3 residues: CASSLVGRGLAGKETQYF. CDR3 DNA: TGTGCCAGCAGCTTAGTGGGTCGGGGACTAGCGGGAAAAGAGACCCAGTACTTC. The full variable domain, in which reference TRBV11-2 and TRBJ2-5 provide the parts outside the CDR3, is EAGVAQSPRYKIIEKRQSVAFWCNPISGHATLYWYQQILGQGPKLLIQFQNNGVVDDSQLPKDRFSAERLKGVDSTLKIQPAKLEDSAVYLCASSLVGRGLAGKETQYFGPGTRLLVL.

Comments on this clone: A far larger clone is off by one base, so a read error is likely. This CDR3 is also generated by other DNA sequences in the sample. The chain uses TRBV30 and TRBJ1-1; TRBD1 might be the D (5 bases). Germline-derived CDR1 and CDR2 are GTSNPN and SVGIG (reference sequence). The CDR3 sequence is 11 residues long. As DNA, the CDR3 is TGTGCCTGGAGGGACATGACTGAAGCCTTCTTT. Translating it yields CAWRDMTEAFF.

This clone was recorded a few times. DNA of the CDR3: TGTGCCTGGAGGACACAGGGGAAAGTGACTGAAGCTTTCTTT. Protein: CAWRTQGKVTEAFF. V usage is TRBV30 and J usage is TRBJ1-1; 7 nucleotides line up with TRBD1. Germline V gene lookup returns CDR1 GTSNPN and CDR2 SVGIG (reference sequence). The ends lost 3 bases at V and 5 bases at J; junction bases unmatched: 9. The length of the CDR3 is 14 residues.

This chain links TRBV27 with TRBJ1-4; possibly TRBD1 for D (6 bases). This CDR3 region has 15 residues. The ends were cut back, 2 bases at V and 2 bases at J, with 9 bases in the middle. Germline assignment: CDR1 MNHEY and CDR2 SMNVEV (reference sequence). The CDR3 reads CASSLLGGTNEKLFF. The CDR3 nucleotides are TGTGCCAGCAGTTTACTGGGGGGCACTAATGAAAAACTGTTTTTT.

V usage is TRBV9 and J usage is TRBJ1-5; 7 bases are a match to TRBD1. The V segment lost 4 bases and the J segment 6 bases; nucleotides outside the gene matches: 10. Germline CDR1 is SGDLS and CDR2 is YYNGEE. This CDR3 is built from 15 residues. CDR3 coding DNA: TGTGCCAGCAGCCCCACAGGGGTTCATAGTCAGCCCCAGCATTTT. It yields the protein CASSPTGVHSQPQHF. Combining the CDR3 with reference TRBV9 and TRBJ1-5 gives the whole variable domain DSGVTQTPKHLITATGQRVTLRCSPRSGDLSVYWYQQSLDQGLQFLIQYYNGEERAKGNILERFSAQQFPDLHSELNLSSLELGDSALYFCASSPTGVHSQPQHFGDGTRLSIL.

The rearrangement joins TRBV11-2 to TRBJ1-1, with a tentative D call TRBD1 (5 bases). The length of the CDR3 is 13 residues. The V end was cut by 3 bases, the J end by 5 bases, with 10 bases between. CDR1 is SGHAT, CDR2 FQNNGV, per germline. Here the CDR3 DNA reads TGTGCCAGCAGCTTTGCGGGGGTGACTGAAGCTTTCTTT. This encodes CASSFAGVTEAFF.

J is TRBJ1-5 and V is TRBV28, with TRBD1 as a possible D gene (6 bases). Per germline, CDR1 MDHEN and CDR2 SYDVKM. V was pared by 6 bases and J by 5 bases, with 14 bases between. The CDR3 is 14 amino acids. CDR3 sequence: CASREQGSYQPQHF. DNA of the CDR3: TGTGCCAGCAGAGAACAGGGATCCTATCAGCCCCAGCATTTT.

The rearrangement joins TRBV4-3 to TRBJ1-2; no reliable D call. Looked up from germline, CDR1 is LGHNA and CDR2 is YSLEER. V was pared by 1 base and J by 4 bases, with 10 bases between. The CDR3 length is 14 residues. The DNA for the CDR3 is TGCGCCAGCAGCCAAGTAGGAGGGAGCTATGGCTACACCTTC. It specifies CASSQVGGSYGYTF.

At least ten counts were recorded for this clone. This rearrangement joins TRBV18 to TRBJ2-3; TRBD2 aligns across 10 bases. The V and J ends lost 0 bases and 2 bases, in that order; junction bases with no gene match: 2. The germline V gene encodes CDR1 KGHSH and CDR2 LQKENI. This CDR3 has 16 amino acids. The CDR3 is CASSPPGLATTDTQYF. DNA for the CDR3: TGTGCCAGCTCACCACCGGGACTAGCGACCACAGATACGCAGTATTTT.

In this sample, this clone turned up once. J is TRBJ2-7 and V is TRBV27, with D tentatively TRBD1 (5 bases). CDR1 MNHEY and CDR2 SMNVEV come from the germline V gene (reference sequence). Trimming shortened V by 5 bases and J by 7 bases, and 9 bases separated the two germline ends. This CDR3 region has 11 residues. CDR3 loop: CASSQGWEQYF. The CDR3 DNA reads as TGTGCCAGCAGTCAGGGTTGGGAGCAGTACTTC.

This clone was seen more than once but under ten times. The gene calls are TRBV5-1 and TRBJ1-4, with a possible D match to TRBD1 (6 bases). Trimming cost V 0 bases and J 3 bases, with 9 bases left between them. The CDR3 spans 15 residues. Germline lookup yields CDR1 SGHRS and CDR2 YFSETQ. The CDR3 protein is CASSLAGGSNEKLFF. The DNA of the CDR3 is TGCGCCAGCAGCTTGGCCGGGGGCTCTAATGAAAAACTGTTTTTT.

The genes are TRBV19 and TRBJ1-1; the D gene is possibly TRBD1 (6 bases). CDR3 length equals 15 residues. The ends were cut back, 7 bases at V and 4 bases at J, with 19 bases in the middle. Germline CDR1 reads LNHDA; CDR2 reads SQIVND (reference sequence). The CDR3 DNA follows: TGTGCCAGTAATGGGGGCGCGGGAGGTGGCACTGAAGCTTTCTTT. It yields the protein CASNGGAGGGTEAFF.

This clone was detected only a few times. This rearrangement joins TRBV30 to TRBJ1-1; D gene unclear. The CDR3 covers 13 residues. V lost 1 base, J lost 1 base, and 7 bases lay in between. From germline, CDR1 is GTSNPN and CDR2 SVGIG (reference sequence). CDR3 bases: TGTGCCTGGAGTGCGACTGGGAACACTGAAGCTTTCTTT. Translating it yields CAWSATGNTEAFF.

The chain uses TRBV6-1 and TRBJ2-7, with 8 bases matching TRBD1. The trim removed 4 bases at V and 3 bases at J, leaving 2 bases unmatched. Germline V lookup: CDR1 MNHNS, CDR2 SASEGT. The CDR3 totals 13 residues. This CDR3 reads CASSGDRGYEQYF. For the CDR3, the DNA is TGTGCCAGCAGTGGAGACAGGGGCTACGAGCAGTACTTC.

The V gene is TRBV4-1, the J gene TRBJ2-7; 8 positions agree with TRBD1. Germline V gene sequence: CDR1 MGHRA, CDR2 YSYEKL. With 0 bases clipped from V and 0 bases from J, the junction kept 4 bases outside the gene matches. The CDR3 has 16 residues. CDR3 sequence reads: CASSQDPGQASYEQYF. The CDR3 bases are TGCGCCAGCAGCCAAGATCCGGGACAGGCCTCCTACGAGCAGTACTTC.

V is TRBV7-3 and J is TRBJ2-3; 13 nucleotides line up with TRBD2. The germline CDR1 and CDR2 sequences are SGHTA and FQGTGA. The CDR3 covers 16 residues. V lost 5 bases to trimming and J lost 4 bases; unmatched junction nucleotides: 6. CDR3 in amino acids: CASSATSGRGADTQYF. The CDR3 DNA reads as TGTGCCAGCAGCGCCACTAGCGGGAGGGGGGCAGATACGCAGTATTTT.

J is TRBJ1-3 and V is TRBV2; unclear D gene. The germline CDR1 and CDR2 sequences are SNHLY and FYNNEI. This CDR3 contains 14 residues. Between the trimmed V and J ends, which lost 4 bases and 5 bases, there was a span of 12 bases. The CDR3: CASSVPASRNTIYF. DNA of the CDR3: TGTGCCAGCAGTGTGCCCGCGTCAAGAAACACCATATATTTT.

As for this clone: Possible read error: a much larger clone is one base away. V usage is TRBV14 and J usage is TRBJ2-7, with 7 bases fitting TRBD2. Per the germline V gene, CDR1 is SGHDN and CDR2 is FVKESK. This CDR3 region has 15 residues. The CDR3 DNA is TGTACCAGCAGCCAAGGTCCGGGAGGCAGCTACGAGCAGTACTTC. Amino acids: CTSSQGPGGSYEQYF.

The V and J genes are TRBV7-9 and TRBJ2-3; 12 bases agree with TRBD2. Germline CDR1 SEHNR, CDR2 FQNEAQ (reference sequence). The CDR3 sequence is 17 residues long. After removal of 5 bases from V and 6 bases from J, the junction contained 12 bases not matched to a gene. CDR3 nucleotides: TGTGCCAGCAGCCCCAGGACTAGCGGGGAGAGGGGGGATACGCAGTATTTT. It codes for CASSPRTSGERGDTQYF.

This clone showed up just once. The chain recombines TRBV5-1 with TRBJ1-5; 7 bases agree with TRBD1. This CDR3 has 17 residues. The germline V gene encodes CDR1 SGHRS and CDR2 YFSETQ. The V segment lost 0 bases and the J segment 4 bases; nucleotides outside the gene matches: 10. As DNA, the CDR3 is TGCGCCAGCAGCTTGGGGGTAAGGGACAGCCCAAATCAGCCCCAGCATTTT. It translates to CASSLGVRDSPNQPQHF.

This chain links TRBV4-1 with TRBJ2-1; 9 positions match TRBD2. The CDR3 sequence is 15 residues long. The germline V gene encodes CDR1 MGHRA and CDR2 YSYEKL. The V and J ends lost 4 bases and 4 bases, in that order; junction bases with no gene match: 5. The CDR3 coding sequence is TGCGCCAGCAGCCTTCTAGCGGGGAATTACAATGAGCAGTTCTTC. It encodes CASSLLAGNYNEQFF.